This is a list of T cell receptor beta chains from one sample in a study of shared clonotypes between healthy human individuals. Assay: immunoSEQ multiplex PCR; the TCRdb copy retains only in-frame clones and omits some. The sample gives about a million clones, approximately 80% of which show up once; 0.89% is in the top ten. Sequences were obtained from memory CD4+ T cells from PBMCs. The receptors stem from a man between 18 and 35 years old in good health. Some clones in this sample may be carry-over from other donors' samples. CDR3s include the opening cysteine and the closing phenylalanine or tryptophan. Fields, in order: V gene, J gene, CDR3 protein.

TRBV2	TRBJ2-5	CASSARTSGETQYF
TRBV7-9	TRBJ2-7	CASTLLGPVGKYF
TRBV9	TRBJ1-5	CASSVSGSYQPQHF
TRBV7-9	TRBJ2-3	CASSSGLKDTQYF
TRBV28	TRBJ2-7	CASSLLLAGAEQYF
TRBV28	TRBJ2-7	CASSLGGSVDEQYF
TRBV27	TRBJ2-1	CASSLVRLLADNYNEQFF
TRBV5-1	TRBJ2-2	CASSSGTGSVGELFF
TRBV5-5	TRBJ2-3	CASSLAPSTDTQYF
TRBV6-6	TRBJ2-7	CASSSSLGFSYEQYF
TRBV5-1	TRBJ1-1	CASSLAQGQLNTEAFF
TRBV5-4	TRBJ1-5	CASSRGAGVDQPQHF
TRBV25-1	TRBJ2-2	CASSKAVGTGELFF
TRBV29-1	TRBJ2-7	CSVAAGAFYEQYF
TRBV27	TRBJ1-1	CASSYQGRTEAFF
TRBV5-1	TRBJ2-1	CASSQGQGIYEQFF
TRBV10-3	TRBJ2-5	CAIRAGRASQETQYF
TRBV4-1	TRBJ2-3	CASSQDGSATSTDTQYF
TRBV7-6	TRBJ1-1	CASSTNRDGWTEAFF
TRBV11-1	TRBJ2-7	CASSPGPGQNYEQYF
TRBV9	TRBJ2-3	CASSVDGTAPDTQYF
TRBV7-2	TRBJ2-2	CASSPPGPYTGELFF